This T cell receptor (beta chain) emerged from a study of OX40 agonist ivuxolimab in advanced cancers. Findings and caveats of the study: Clones of CD4+ and CD8+ blood T cells grew by week 6 at doses of 0.1 to 3.0 mg/kg. Antigens targeted by the expanded peripheral T cells were not determined.

Sequencing was performed with immunoSEQ multiplex PCR; in TCRdb, only in-frame clones are kept and a portion is missing. The sample consists of 47,000 or so clones, about 90% of them appearing once. On this clone: Antigen: not known.

The CDR3 runs 15 residues. From germline, CDR1 is SGDLS and CDR2 YYNGEE. V gave up 3 bases and J gave up 6 bases; unmatched junction bases: 4. The TCR was taken from an adult with an advanced solid tumor such as melanoma, head and neck, liver or kidney cancer. The rearrangement links TRBV9 to TRBJ2-1; 12 bases are a match to TRBD1. This specimen consisted of CD4+ or CD8+ T cells sorted from blood, obtained in a trial of the OX40 agonist ivuxolimab. The CDR3 protein is CASSAGTGGLNEQFF. The CDR3, as DNA: TGTGCCAGCAGCGCCGGGACAGGGGGCCTCAATGAGCAGTTCTTC.